This record looks at one T cell receptor beta chain sequence and its context. Its antigen is unknown. cDNA prepared by RNA extraction and subsequent reverse transcription served as the template for sequencing. Profiled with immunoSEQ multiplex PCR; TCRdb holds only in-frame clones, not every one. The sample lists over 50,000 clones, more than 40% occurring once. Trimming pared 0 bases from V and 3 bases from J, leaving 9 bases between. Per germline, CDR1 MNHEY and CDR2 SVGAGI. The length of the CDR3 is 14 residues. The data were taken from a study of CD8+ T cells in alopecia areata. Study results and caveats: Scalp repertoires also include resident alphabeta T cells from normal skin.

The starting material was CD8+ T cells sorted from blood, obtained at week 0. The TCR was taken from a human donor with alopecia areata. The chain is built from TRBV6-5 and TRBJ2-7, with D perhaps TRBD2 (6 bases). The CDR3 nucleotides are TGTGCCAGCAGTTACTCCCGGGGAGGCTACGAGCAGTACTTC. It specifies CASSYSRGGYEQYF.